This T cell receptor (beta chain) was documented in a study of cytotoxic CD8 clonotypes in ibrutinib-treated CLL. Investigators sought sequencing depths of between 1 in 200,000 and 1 in 1 million T cells. Sequencing was performed with immunoSEQ multiplex PCR; in TCRdb, only in-frame clones are kept and a portion is missing. This table has about 140,000 clones, approximately 80% appearing once. This CDR3 region has 14 residues. Between the trimmed V and J ends, which lost 8 bases and 7 bases, there was a span of 17 bases. CDR1 is SGHTA, CDR2 FQGTGA, per germline. The starting material was PBMCs, obtained after 36 months of ibrutinib treatment. The J gene is TRBJ2-2, the V gene TRBV7-3; tentatively, D is TRBD2 (5 bases). The clonotype was recovered from a human donor with chronic lymphocytic leukemia. CDR3 coding DNA: TGTGCCAGCCAGGACGGGGTTGATGGCGGGGAGCTGTTTTTT. Encoded protein: CASQDGVDGGELFF.